This passage covers 19 T cell receptor beta chains from one sample sequenced in a study of shared clonotypes between healthy human individuals. This table comes from immunoSEQ multiplex PCR, and its TCRdb copy is limited to in-frame clones, with some not included. The sample includes about 510,000 clones, 79% seen only once; the top ten take about an eighth. The material sequenced was PBMCs. All receptors come from a woman aged 40-49 years in good health. Some clones in this sample may be carry-over from other donors' samples.

The rearrangement links TRBV7-2 to TRBJ1-5; D call uncertain. Trimming took 5 bases from V and 4 from J, leaving 12 bases between them. The CDR3 covers 14 residues. The germline V gene encodes CDR1 SGHTA and CDR2 FQGNSA. CDR3: CASSIIHSNQPQHF. DNA of the CDR3: TGTGCCAGCAGCATCATTCATTCAAATCAGCCCCAGCATTTT. Complete variable domain (other parts from reference TRBV7-2 and TRBJ1-5): GAGVSQSPSNKVTEKGKDVELRCDPISGHTALYWYRQSLGQGLEFLIYFQGNSAPDKSGLPSDRFSAERTGGSVSTLTIQRTQQEDSAVYLCASSIIHSNQPQHFGDGTRLSIL.

This chain joins TRBV7-2 and TRBJ1-2; the match to TRBD1 covers 9 bases. Trimming removed 5 bases from V and 5 bases from J; junction bases left unmatched: 6. Germline V gives CDR1 SGHTA, CDR2 FQGNSA. This CDR3 spans 14 amino acids. For the CDR3, the DNA is TGTGCCAGCAGCCGACAGGGGGTCGGGTATGGCTACACCTTC. Amino acid sequence: CASSRQGVGYGYTF.

The V call is TRBV4-2, the J call TRBJ2-1; 8 nucleotides line up with TRBD2. Germline trimming cut 0 bases from V and 9 bases from J; bases unmatched to any gene: 10. Germline values: CDR1 LGHNA, CDR2 YNFKEQ. This CDR3 has 16 amino acids. The CDR3 DNA follows: TGTGCCAGCAGCCAAGATAGGAGCGGGAGAGGAAGTGAGCAGTTCTTC. Its translation is CASSQDRSGRGSEQFF.

This clone was picked up one time. This chain joins TRBV6-1 and TRBJ1-2; possible D gene TRBD1, 5 bases. The CDR3 spans 13 residues. The V gene lost 5 bases and the J gene lost 7 bases, with 14 bases spanning the gap. The germline V gene has CDR1 MNHNS and CDR2 SASEGT. The CDR3, as DNA: TGTGCCAGCAGTAACCCCGGGGGGGTTGGCTACACCTTC. This encodes CASSNPGGVGYTF.

This clone was detected many times. The V gene is TRBV4-2, the J gene TRBJ1-4; D gene uncertain. Looked up from germline, CDR1 is LGHNA and CDR2 is YNFKEQ. V lost 3 bases and J lost 7, with 18 bases in between. The CDR3 has 16 residues. Written as DNA, the CDR3 is TGTGCCAGCAGCCATACCCTCCTGGGAGCCCCTGAAAAACTGTTTTTT. Its protein product is CASSHTLLGAPEKLFF.

This clone occurred once. The CDR3 reads CASSFVMREKLFF. The CDR3 DNA follows: TGTGCCAGCAGTTTTGTAATGAGGGAAAAACTGTTTTTT. This rearrangement joins TRBV6-1 to TRBJ1-4; D gene uncertain. The CDR3 totals 13 residues. Germline lookup yields CDR1 MNHNS and CDR2 SASEGT. Trimming left V 5 bases short and J 8 bases short, with 12 bases between.

This clone came up a few times. The chain employs TRBV7-9 and TRBJ2-1; TRBD1 might be the D (5 bases). This CDR3 has 19 amino acids. Germline V CDR1 and CDR2: SEHNR, FQNEAQ (reference sequence). Trimming removed 5 bases at V and 0 bases at J, with 23 bases between. The CDR3 DNA sequence: TGTGCCAGCAGCGATAGGGGTAGTGGGGCAGCTAACTCCTACAATGAGCAGTTCTTC. This encodes CASSDRGSGAANSYNEQFF. Based on the CDR3 plus reference TRBV7-9 and TRBJ2-1, the full variable domain is DTGVSQNPRHKITKRGQNVTFRCDPISEHNRLYWYRQTLGQGPEFLTYFQNEAQLEKSRLLSDRFSAERPKGSFSTLEIQRTEQGDSAMYLCASSDRGSGAANSYNEQFFGPGTRLTVL.

This rearrangement joins TRBV28 to TRBJ1-3; tentative D call: TRBD1 (5 bases). Germline-derived CDR1 and CDR2 are MDHEN and SYDVKM. The CDR3 extends over 12 amino acids. Trimming left V 11 bases short and J 6 bases short, with 14 bases between. The CDR3 DNA follows: TGTGCCGCAGGGTTGACGGTAAACACCATATATTTT. The encoded protein is CAAGLTVNTIYF.

This clone has only a few counts. The chain has TRBV5-1 and TRBJ2-5; 7 bases line up with TRBD2. The V gene end was trimmed by 1 base and the J gene end by 4 bases; junction bases not matched to a gene: 7. CDR1 and CDR2 (germline): SGHRS, YFSETQ. This CDR3 comprises 15 residues. The CDR3 region has the DNA TGCGCCAGCAGCTTGTCGGGGGGAGTGGGAGAGACCCAGTACTTC. It specifies CASSLSGGVGETQYF.

This clone was seen only once. This chain connects TRBV7-6 to TRBJ1-5; 8 nucleotides align to TRBD1. Trimming took 2 bases from V and 4 from J; bases not matched to a gene: 4. This CDR3 is built from 15 residues. Germline V gene lookup returns CDR1 SGHVS and CDR2 FNYEAQ. For the CDR3, the DNA is TGTGCCAGCAGCTTAAGACAGGGGACTAATCAGCCCCAGCATTTT. As protein: CASSLRQGTNQPQHF.

The chain recombines TRBV27 with TRBJ2-5; TRBD2 might be the D (6 bases). This CDR3 contains 14 residues. Germline assignment: CDR1 MNHEY and CDR2 SMNVEV (reference sequence). V was trimmed by 6 bases and J by 1 base, leaving 12 bases between them. The CDR3 spells CASSRGLTQETQYF. For the CDR3, the DNA is TGTGCCAGCAGCCGGGGACTGACCCAAGAGACCCAGTACTTC.

The V and J genes are TRBV7-2 and TRBJ2-1, with D possibly matching TRBD2 (6 bases). Germline V gene sequence: CDR1 SGHTA, CDR2 FQGNSA. V was cut by 2 bases and J by 8 bases, with 10 bases left in between. The CDR3 loop spans 13 amino acids. The CDR3 loop reads CASSLLRGDEQFF. The CDR3 DNA reads TGTGCCAGCAGCTTATTGCGGGGTGATGAGCAGTTCTTC.

This chain joins TRBV9 and TRBJ2-7; D is undetermined. Trimming shortened V by 3 bases and J by 0 bases, and 4 bases separated the two germline ends. The germline gives CDR1 SGDLS, CDR2 YYNGEE. This CDR3 is 12 amino acids long. CDR3: CASSGNSYEQYF. The CDR3 DNA follows: TGTGCCAGCAGCGGGAACTCCTACGAGCAGTACTTC.

The chain links TRBV11-3 to TRBJ2-1; 9 bases are a match to TRBD2. CDR1 is SGHNT, CDR2 YENEEA, per germline. V was clipped by 1 base and J by 8 bases; unmatched bases: 6. CDR3 size: 15 residues. In nucleotides, the CDR3 is TGTGCCAGCAGCTTAGCCAGCGGGAGGCACCATGAGCAGTTCTTC. This translates into CASSLASGRHHEQFF.

This clone was observed a handful of times. The J gene is TRBJ2-1, the V gene TRBV29-1; D call uncertain. V lost 3 bases to trimming and J lost 0 bases, with 9 bases between them. CDR1 is SQVTM and CDR2 is ANQGSEA in the germline V gene. The CDR3 has 14 amino acids. In nucleotides, the CDR3 is TGCAGCGTTGATCGCGGAGCCTCCTACAATGAGCAGTTCTTC. It specifies CSVDRGASYNEQFF.

V usage is TRBV28 and J usage is TRBJ2-6; tentative D call: TRBD1 (6 bases). Germline V lookup: CDR1 MDHEN, CDR2 SYDVKM. There are 15 residues in the CDR3. V was pared by 3 bases and J by 4 bases, with 10 bases between. The CDR3 loop reads CASSFTGSGANVLTF. CDR3 nucleotide sequence: TGTGCCAGCAGTTTCACAGGGTCCGGGGCCAACGTCCTGACTTTC.

The chain couples TRBV21-1 to TRBJ2-3; the table's TRBD2 call for D was not verified on the DNA. TRBV21-1 is a documented pseudogene. This CDR3 has 16 residues. CDR3 sequence (DNA): TGTGCCAGCAGCACCAGCGGGACTAAGCTCACAGATACGCAGTATTTT. Protein: CASSTSGTKLTDTQYF.

V and J are TRBV18 and TRBJ2-7, with D possibly being TRBD1 (5 bases). This CDR3 contains 13 residues. V was clipped by 9 bases and J by 3 bases, with 15 bases between them. CDR1 KGHSH and CDR2 LQKENI come from the germline V gene. The CDR3, as DNA: TGTGCCAGTTTTTCCGGCAGGGTCTACGAGCAGTACTTC. Amino acids: CASFSGRVYEQYF.

The J gene is TRBJ1-6, the V gene TRBV2; D is perhaps TRBD1 (6 bases). This CDR3 comprises 13 residues. Germline lookup yields CDR1 SNHLY and CDR2 FYNNEI. Trimming stripped 5 bases from V and 7 bases from J, with 9 bases between. The CDR3 DNA is TGTGCCAGCAGTCAGGACAGCAATTCACCCCTCCACTTT. This translates into CASSQDSNSPLHF.